Listed below are T cell receptor beta chains from one sample, sequenced in a study of blood T cell repertoires in COVID-19. Using immunoSEQ multiplex PCR, the repertoire was profiled, and TCRdb retains in-frame clones only, with some absent. The sample has 150,000 to 200,000 clones, 65% to 85% seen once. The sample taken for sequencing was peripheral blood. The receptors originated from a man in his 60s with active or convalescent COVID-19. Both conserved end residues are part of each CDR3. A D gene is named only where the DNA matches it firmly. Part of the rows lack a size; the others show once, few, many or a class for expanded clones.

d_call	v_call	j_call	clone_size	cdr3_length	cdr3_nt	cdr3_aa
-	TRBV5-1	TRBJ2-3	many	15	TGCGCCAGCTCCTCCGGTGGGCCGACCGCAGATACGCAGTATTTT	CASSSGGPTADTQYF
-	TRBV6-2/TRBV6-3	TRBJ2-7	once	12	TGTGCCAGCAGTTTGGGGGCCCACGAGCAGTACTTC	CASSLGAHEQYF
-	TRBV4-1	TRBJ1-5	-	16	TGCGCCAGCAGCCAAGCTCCTTTTCGGGGCAATCAGCCCCAGCATTTT	CASSQAPFRGNQPQHF
TRBD2	TRBV19	TRBJ2-2	once	16	TGTGCCAGTAGTATTACTAGCGGCGCGAACACCGGGGAGCTGTTTTTT	CASSITSGANTGELFF
TRBD1	TRBV7-2	TRBJ2-7	-	14	TGTGCCAGCAGCTGGGACAGGTACTCCTACGAGCAGTACTTC	CASSWDRYSYEQYF
-	TRBV24-1	TRBJ2-7	-	15	TGTGCCTCAAAAGGGGCCCTAATTCTCTCCTACGAGCAGTACTTC	CASKGALILSYEQYF
-	TRBV11-2	TRBJ1-1	few	14	TGTGCCAGCAGCTTAGCCCCCGAAGCGCGTGAAGCTTTCTTT	CASSLAPEAREAFF
TRBD1	TRBV27	TRBJ1-4	-	14	TGTGCCAGCAGTGTACAGGGGGCCTTTGAAAAACTGTTTTTT	CASSVQGAFEKLFF
-	TRBV4-1	TRBJ1-4	-	14	TGCGCCAGCAGCCTTAGGGGGAATGATGAAAAACTGTTTTTT	CASSLRGNDEKLFF
TRBD1	TRBV2	TRBJ1-5	-	13	TGTGCCAGCAACGGGGACAGAAATCAGCCCCAGCATTTT	CASNGDRNQPQHF
TRBD1	TRBV7-2	TRBJ2-7	-	16	TGTGCCAGCAGCTTGTCCCCCGGGACAGGGCGGGGCGAGCAGTACTTC	CASSLSPGTGRGEQYF
-	TRBV6-5	TRBJ1-5	few	12	TGTGCCAGCAGTACAGGGAATCAGCCCCAGCATTTT	CASSTGNQPQHF
TRBD1	TRBV5-6	TRBJ2-6	-	14	TGTGCCAGTGGGGACAGGGCTGGGGCCAACGTCCTGACTTTC	CASGDRAGANVLTF
-	TRBV4-2	TRBJ1-6	few	17	TGTGCCAGCAGCCAAGATGGAGACAGTCTCTATAATTCACCCCTCCACTTT	CASSQDGDSLYNSPLHF
-	TRBV3-1/TRBV3-2	TRBJ1-1	-	14	TGTGCCAGCAGCCAAGACAGGCAGAACACTGAAGCTTTCTTT	CASSQDRQNTEAFF
TRBD1	TRBV27	TRBJ1-2	-	13	TGTGCCAGCAGGACACAGGGGGTAGGTGGCTACACCTTC	CASRTQGVGGYTF
TRBD1	TRBV5-1	TRBJ1-2	-	15	TGCGCCAGCAGCAAGGTGGACAGGGGGGACTATGGCTACACCTTC	CASSKVDRGDYGYTF
-	TRBV4-2	TRBJ1-5	once	15	TGTGCCAGCAGCCAGACGGGGGGGCGGGATCAGCCCCAGCATTTT	CASSQTGGRDQPQHF
-	TRBV2	TRBJ2-3	-	14	TGTGCCAGATCAGGGACCGGGAGAACAGATACGCAGTATTTT	CARSGTGRTDTQYF
-	TRBV18	TRBJ2-3	-	13	TGTGCCAGCTCACCGGACGGGGAAGATACGCAGTATTTT	CASSPDGEDTQYF
-	TRBV28	TRBJ2-6	-	17	TGTGCCAGCAGTTTAGTGGAGGGAAGTTCAGGGGCCAACGTCCTGACTTTC	CASSLVEGSSGANVLTF
-	TRBV7-9	TRBJ2-7	-	13	TGTGCCAGCAGCTTAGCTGGCAACTACGAGCAGTACTTC	CASSLAGNYEQYF
-	TRBV30	TRBJ1-4	-	15	TGTGCCTGGAGCTATACCCGGGGAAGCAATGAAAAACTGTTTTTT	CAWSYTRGSNEKLFF
-	TRBV28	TRBJ2-4	-	14	TGTGCCAGCAGTTTAACAGGGGCCAAAAACATTCAGTACTTC	CASSLTGAKNIQYF
-	TRBV28	TRBJ2-1	-	15	TGTGCCAGCAGTTTACAGGGGTCGGGCTACAATGAGCAGTTCTTC	CASSLQGSGYNEQFF
TRBD1	TRBV3-1/TRBV3-2	TRBJ2-2	-	16	TGTGCCAGCAGCCAAGGCGGCAGGGGGAGATCCGGGGAGCTGTTTTTT	CASSQGGRGRSGELFF
-	TRBV4-1	TRBJ1-3	-	15	TGCGCCAGCAGCCTAGAAGGGGATACTGGAAACACCATATATTTT	CASSLEGDTGNTIYF
TRBD1	TRBV7-8	TRBJ1-6	few	16	TGTGCCAGCAGCTTATCTTCTCGGACAGGGGATTCACCCCTCCACTTT	CASSLSSRTGDSPLHF
-	TRBV24-1	TRBJ2-1	-	12	TGTGCCACCAGTGATCGACTGGTGGAGCAGTTCTTC	CATSDRLVEQFF
TRBD2	TRBV10-2	TRBJ2-7	-	15	TGCGCCAGCAGTCATTCTTTAGCGGGAAGGGACGAGCAGTACTTC	CASSHSLAGRDEQYF
TRBD2	TRBV19	TRBJ2-7	-	14	TGTGCCAGTAGTAGGGGACTAGCGTGGGGAGAGCAGTACTTC	CASSRGLAWGEQYF
TRBD1	TRBV7-2	TRBJ2-7	-	15	TGTGCCAGCAGCTTCTCCGGGACAGGGCAATACGAGCAGTACTTC	CASSFSGTGQYEQYF
TRBD1	TRBV5-5	TRBJ1-2	-	16	TGTGCCAGCAGCTTTAACCCGGGACAGGGGGCTAGGGGCTACACCTTC	CASSFNPGQGARGYTF
-	TRBV7-8	TRBJ2-5	-	14	TGTGCCAGCAGCCCTACGACAGGTCAAGAGACCCAGTACTTC	CASSPTTGQETQYF
TRBD1	TRBV15	TRBJ2-7	-	14	TGTGCCACCAGCAGAGATAAGGGGGCCGACGAGCAGTACTTC	CATSRDKGADEQYF